These 24 T cell receptor beta chains were sequenced from one sample in a study of CD8 T cells in ankylosing spondylitis. TCRdb itself ran the 5' RACE reads through MiXCR, one entry per CDR3 protein. The profile shows about 240,000 distinct CDR3 sequences, approximately 9% of them singletons. The specimen sequenced was blood, either unsorted or a sorted T cell fraction (not recorded which). The receptors were sampled from a male donor with ankylosing spondylitis or in good health (not recorded which).

A note on this clonotype: This may be a read error, as it is one base from a much larger clone. The chain joins TRBV15 to TRBJ2-1; D unresolved. CDR3 length equals 15 residues. The germline CDR1 and CDR2 sequences are LNHNV and YYDKDF (reference sequence). Trimming took off 3 bases at V and 0 bases at J, with 9 bases between the two ends. The CDR3 region is CATSRPRSSYNEQFF. The CDR3, as DNA: TGTGCCACCAGCAGGCCGAGGAGCTCCTACAATGAGCAGTTCTTC.

The chain recombines TRBV7-8 with TRBJ2-2; D may be TRBD1 or TRBD2 (6 bases each). Germline V CDR1 and CDR2: SGHVS, FQNEAQ. V was trimmed by 1 base and J by 7 bases, leaving 13 bases between them. This CDR3 contains 15 residues. The CDR3 DNA reads TGTGCCAGCAGCTTAGGGGGGGCGGGCGTCGGGGAGCTGTTTTTT. Translating gives CASSLGGAGVGELFF.

This clonotype was counted many times. This chain uses TRBV5-6 with TRBJ1-2; D possibly corresponds to TRBD1 (5 bases). CDR3 length: 17 amino acids. Germline CDR1 SGHDT, CDR2 YYEEEE. Trimming shortened V by 1 base and J by 3 bases, and 19 bases separated the two germline ends. The CDR3 protein is CASSLPGWGGVHYGYTF. CDR3 bases: TGTGCCAGCAGCTTGCCGGGCTGGGGGGGAGTTCACTATGGCTACACCTTC.

There are many counts of this clonotype. V is TRBV5-1 and J is TRBJ2-5; 9 nucleotides agree with TRBD2. The CDR3 runs 17 residues. Unmatched junction bases numbered 9, after V lost 3 bases and J lost 0 bases. Germline V gene sequence: CDR1 SGHRS, CDR2 YFSETQ. The CDR3 is CASSSGRLAGNQETQYF. Here the CDR3 DNA reads TGCGCCAGCAGCTCGGGGAGGCTAGCGGGAAACCAAGAGACCCAGTACTTC.

This clonotype was observed a handful of times. The CDR3 coding sequence is TGCAGTGCCCCGGACAGGAGGGCCCCCGGGGAGCTGTTTTTT. Encoded protein: CSAPDRRAPGELFF. The chain combines TRBV20-1 with TRBJ2-2; tentative D call: TRBD1 (7 bases). In germline, CDR1 is DFQATT, CDR2 SNEGSKA (reference sequence). This CDR3 has 14 amino acids. With 6 bases removed from V and 6 bases from J, the gap between germline ends came to 17 bases.

There are many counts of this clonotype. The genes are TRBV28 and TRBJ2-6; 7 bases line up with TRBD2. V shed 5 bases, J shed 4 bases, and the junction held 5 bases outside the gene matches. The germline V gene encodes CDR1 MDHEN and CDR2 SYDVKM. The CDR3 runs 15 residues. CDR3 amino acids: CASSGSGIGANVLTF. CDR3 DNA: TGTGCCAGCAGTGGGAGCGGGATAGGGGCCAACGTCCTGACTTTC.

This clonotype occurred many times. The rearrangement joins TRBV11-2 to TRBJ1-5; D is perhaps TRBD1 (6 bases). The germline CDR1 and CDR2 sequences are SGHAT and FQNNGV. CDR3 size: 15 residues. The ends were cut back, 5 bases at V and 3 bases at J, with 14 bases in the middle. CDR3 sequence: CASSPVAGANQPQHF. The CDR3 DNA reads TGTGCCAGCAGCCCTGTGGCGGGGGCCAATCAGCCCCAGCATTTT.

Many counts were recorded for this clonotype. This chain uses TRBV9 with TRBJ2-7; D may be TRBD1 (6 bases). CDR3 length equals 13 residues. Germline lookup yields CDR1 SGDLS and CDR2 YYNGEE. Trimming stripped 0 bases from V and 6 bases from J, with 10 bases between. The CDR3 loop reads CASSVVPGVEQYF. Here the CDR3 DNA reads TGTGCCAGCAGCGTAGTTCCAGGGGTCGAGCAGTACTTC. Full variable domain (outside the CDR3, taken from reference TRBV9 and TRBJ2-7): DSGVTQTPKHLITATGQRVTLRCSPRSGDLSVYWYQQSLDQGLQFLIQYYNGEERAKGNILERFSAQQFPDLHSELNLSSLELGDSALYFCASSVVPGVEQYFGPGTRLTVT.

This clonotype appeared many times. The chain employs TRBV5-5 and TRBJ2-2, with no clear D. V was shortened by 7 bases and J by 10 bases, with 8 bases between the two germline ends. Germline V gene lookup returns CDR1 SGHKS and CDR2 YYEKEE (reference sequence). The CDR3 consists of 10 residues. This CDR3 reads CASGAPELFF. The CDR3 DNA reads TGTGCCAGCGGAGCCCCGGAGCTGTTTTTT.

This rearrangement joins TRBV27 to TRBJ2-7, with a possible D match to TRBD2 (8 bases). Per the germline V gene, CDR1 is MNHEY and CDR2 is SMNVEV (reference sequence). The CDR3 extends over 21 amino acids. V was trimmed by 5 bases and J by 4 bases, leaving 36 bases between them. Here the CDR3 DNA reads TGTGCCAGCAGTCTTCAGGACCCGAGGGGTAGCGGGACAGAGGGCCCTTACGAGCAGTACTTC. Translating gives CASSLQDPRGSGTEGPYEQYF.

Worth noting for this clonotype: This clone may be a read error of a much larger clone one base away. The V call is TRBV20-1, the J call TRBJ1-6; D is undetermined. Trimming left V 5 bases short and J 5 bases short, with 13 bases between. Germline V lookup: CDR1 DFQATT, CDR2 SNEGSKA (reference sequence). The CDR3 covers 14 residues. The CDR3 DNA reads as TGCAGTGCTGATCCAGGACTGAATAATTCACCCCTCCACTTT. It is translated as CSADPGLNNSPLHF.

Many counts were recorded for this clonotype. The rearrangement joins TRBV4-3 to TRBJ2-1; maybe TRBD1 (5 bases). CDR3 length equals 15 residues. Trimming shortened V by 0 bases and J by 3 bases, and 9 bases separated the two germline ends. Germline loops: CDR1 LGHNA, CDR2 YSLEER. In DNA form, the CDR3 reads TGCGCCAGCAGCCAAGACTGGGGCGGCTACAATGAGCAGTTCTTC. Its protein is CASSQDWGGYNEQFF.

This clonotype was seen repeatedly, ten times or more. J is TRBJ1-1 and V is TRBV27, with 8 bases lining up with TRBD1. The CDR3 runs 16 residues. Looked up from germline, CDR1 is MNHEY and CDR2 is SMNVEV (reference sequence). The V and J ends lost 0 bases and 4 bases, in that order; junction bases with no gene match: 7. CDR3 protein: CASSLSWQGASTEAFF. In nucleotides, the CDR3 is TGTGCCAGCAGTTTATCTTGGCAGGGGGCTTCCACTGAAGCTTTCTTT.

This clonotype was counted between two and nine times. The J gene is TRBJ1-6, the V gene TRBV5-4; unclear D gene. Trimming removed 3 bases at V and 7 bases at J, with 8 bases between. CDR3 length equals 13 residues. Germline assignment: CDR1 SGHNT and CDR2 YYREEE (reference sequence). The CDR3: CASSSGSNSPLHF. CDR3 nucleotide sequence: TGTGCCAGCAGCTCCGGGTCAAATTCACCCCTCCACTTT. The full variable domain, its missing parts supplied by reference TRBV5-4 and TRBJ1-6, is ETGVTQSPTHLIKTRGQQVTLRCSSQSGHNTVSWYQQALGQGPQFIFQYYREEENGRGNFPPRFSGLQFPNYSSELNVNALELDDSALYLCASSSGSNSPLHFGNGTRLTVT.

This clonotype was detected many times. The chain joins TRBV20-1 to TRBJ2-1; TRBD2 matches at 15 bases. Trimming cost V 1 base and J 9 bases; bases outside gene matches: 4. The germline V gene encodes CDR1 DFQATT and CDR2 SNEGSKA (reference sequence). CDR3 length: 15 residues. For the CDR3, the DNA is TGCAGTGCTAGAGTTGGGACTAGCGGGAGGATTGAGCAGTTCTTC. Translated, it gives CSARVGTSGRIEQFF.

This clonotype was counted only a few times. The junction and the germline gene differ at one end; a read error may be behind it. This rearrangement joins TRBV7-3 to TRBJ2-1; 10 bases fit TRBD1. The CDR3 length is 15 residues. Germline CDR1 reads SGHTA; CDR2 reads FQGTGA. This CDR3 is CASSVTGQGWNEQFF. CDR3 in DNA: TGTGCCAGCAGCGTAACGGGACAGGGGTGGAATGAGCAGTTCTTC.

Points on this clonotype: Since a much larger clone is just one base distant, this may be a read error. The conserved phenylalanine or tryptophan normally closing the CDR3 is absent here, so this likely arose from a read error. The V call is TRBV4-1, the J call TRBJ1-1; D is unclear. CDR1 and CDR2 from the germline V gene are MGHRA and YSYEKL. Deletions cut 1 base from V and 1 base from J, with 7 bases between. The CDR3 spans 14 residues. The CDR3 DNA follows: TGCGCCAGCAGCCAAGCTCTCGGGAACACTGAAGCTTTCTCT. It encodes CASSQALGNTEAFS.

This clonotype was counted ten times or more. The chain couples TRBV12-3 or TRBV12-4 to TRBJ1-5; possible D gene TRBD1, 5 bases. This CDR3 has 14 residues. The V end was cut by 6 bases, the J end by 4 bases, with 13 bases between. Written as DNA, the CDR3 is TGTGCCAGCAGCCACAGGTCCCCAAATCAGCCCCAGCATTTT. It is translated as CASSHRSPNQPQHF.

Turning to this clonotype: A much larger clone differs from this one at a single base, so this may be a read error. The chain's CDR3 is CASSLGRGYEQFF. The CDR3 bases are TGCGCCAGCAGCTTGGGAAGGGGCTATGAGCAGTTCTTC. The chain carries TRBV5-1 and TRBJ2-1, with D possibly TRBD1 on 5 matching bases. There are 13 residues in the CDR3. V gave up 0 bases and J gave up 8 bases, with 9 bases separating them. Per the germline V gene, CDR1 is SGHRS and CDR2 is YFSETQ. The full variable domain, completed using reference TRBV5-1 and TRBJ2-1, is KAGVTQTPRYLIKTRGQQVTLSCSPISGHRSVSWYQQTPGQGLQFLFEYFSETQRNKGNFPGRFSGRQFSNSRSEMNVSTLELGDSALYLCASSLGRGYEQFFGPGTRLTVL.

This clonotype has at least ten counts. The rearrangement joins TRBV4-2 to TRBJ2-1; 7 bases agree with TRBD2. The V gene's germline CDR1 is LGHNA and CDR2 YNFKEQ. This CDR3 has 17 amino acids. V shed 0 bases and J 4 bases; nucleotides not matched to a gene: 9. For the CDR3, the DNA is TGTGCCAGCAGCCAAGATGGGGAGGGAGGGCCGTACAATGAGCAGTTCTTC. Translation: CASSQDGEGGPYNEQFF.

This clonotype has at least ten counts. The chain couples TRBV20-1 to TRBJ2-1, with D possibly matching TRBD2 (5 bases). CDR1 and CDR2 (germline): DFQATT, SNEGSKA (reference sequence). There are 12 residues in the CDR3. V shed 4 bases and J shed 15 bases, with 19 bases lying between them. The CDR3 protein is CSAMTTSPVPFF. The CDR3 nucleotides are TGCAGTGCTATGACTACTTCCCCTGTCCCGTTCTTC.

This clonotype was seen more than once but under ten times. This chain links TRBV14 with TRBJ2-7; no clear D gene. V gave up 1 base and J gave up 3 bases, with 13 bases separating them. CDR3 length equals 15 residues. Per germline, CDR1 SGHDN and CDR2 FVKESK. The CDR3 sequence is CASSQGRKGNYEQYF. For the CDR3, the DNA is TGTGCCAGCAGCCAAGGCCGGAAGGGAAACTACGAGCAGTACTTC.

Remarks on this clonotype: Possible read error: a much larger clone is one base away. The chain employs TRBV7-9 and TRBJ1-1; 9 bases fit TRBD1. Germline CDR1 reads SEHNR; CDR2 reads FQNEAQ (reference sequence). The CDR3 loop spans 15 amino acids. Trimming cost V 8 bases and J 6 bases; bases outside gene matches: 13. The CDR3, as DNA: TGTGCCAGCGGCAATCACGGGGACAGGGAGGCTGAAGCTTTCTTT. Translated: CASGNHGDREAEAFF.

This clonotype has a handful of counts. The rearrangement joins TRBV18 to TRBJ2-2, with TRBD1 matching 9 bases. CDR3 length: 14 residues. J gave up 0 bases and V 7 bases, and 0 bases lay outside the gene matches. Germline V gene data show CDR1 as KGHSH and CDR2 as LQKENI. CDR3 sequence reads: CASYRGPNTGELFF. Written as DNA, the CDR3 is TGTGCCAGCTACAGGGGGCCGAACACCGGGGAGCTGTTTTTT. The whole variable domain, remainder taken from reference TRBV18 and TRBJ2-2, is NAGVMQNPRHLVRRRGQEARLRCSPMKGHSHVYWYRQLPEEGLKFMVYLQKENIIDESGMPKERFSAEFPKEGPSILRIQQVVRGDSAAYFCASYRGPNTGELFFGEGSRLTVL.